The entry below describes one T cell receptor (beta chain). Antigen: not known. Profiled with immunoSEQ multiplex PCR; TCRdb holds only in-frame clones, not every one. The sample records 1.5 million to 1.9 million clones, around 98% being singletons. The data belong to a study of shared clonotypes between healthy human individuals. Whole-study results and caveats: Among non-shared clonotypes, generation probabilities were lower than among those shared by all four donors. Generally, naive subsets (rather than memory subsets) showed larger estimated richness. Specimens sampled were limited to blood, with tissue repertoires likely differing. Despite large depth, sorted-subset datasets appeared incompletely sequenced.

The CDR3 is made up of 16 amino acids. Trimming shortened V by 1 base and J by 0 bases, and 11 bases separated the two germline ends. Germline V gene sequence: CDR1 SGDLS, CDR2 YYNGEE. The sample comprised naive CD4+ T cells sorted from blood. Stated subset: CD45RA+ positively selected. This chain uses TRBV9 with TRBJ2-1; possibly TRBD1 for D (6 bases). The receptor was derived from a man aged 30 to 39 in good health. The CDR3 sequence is CASSVYTGSSYNEQFF. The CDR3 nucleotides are TGTGCCAGCAGCGTATACACAGGGAGCTCCTACAATGAGCAGTTCTTC.